One TCR beta chain is described in this entry. Its matching antigen is unknown. This record belongs to a study of T cell repertoires in cytomegalovirus infection. About the research overall: It can be stated that public TCR beta signatures indicated CMV infection as well as a matching HLA type. The study, taken as a whole, reports: Based on cumulative public TCR beta family frequency, carriers of CMV plus the relevant HLA were identified. Within the response measured ex vivo, HLA-C-restricted CMV-specific TCR beta clonotypes were dominant.

TCRdb recomputed calls from the reads with MiXCR, one row per CDR3 protein. The repertoire has approximately 500,000 distinct CDR3 sequences, 16% of them found once; the top ten carry roughly 25%. This CDR3 comprises 15 residues. Trimming removed 6 bases from V and 3 bases from J; junction bases left unmatched: 7. CDR1 and CDR2 from the germline V gene are MDHEN and SYDVKM. The sequence was collected from a human donor in good health (CMV status not recorded). Some clones in this sample may be carry-over from other donors' samples. The V gene is TRBV28, the J gene TRBJ2-7; 11 positions agree with TRBD2. Sequenced material: CD8+ T cells from PBMCs. The CDR3 DNA follows: TGTGCCAGCAGAGCCGGGACTAGCGGCTTCTACGAGCAGTACTTC. Translated, it gives CASRAGTSGFYEQYF. Full variable domain (missing parts from reference TRBV28 and TRBJ2-7): DVKVTQSSRYLVKRTGEKVFLECVQDMDHENMFWYRQDPGLGLRLIYFSYDVKMKEKGDIPEGYSVSREKKERFSLILESASTNQTSMYLCASRAGTSGFYEQYFGPGTRLTVT.